A single sample is the source of the 30 T cell receptor beta chains below, sequenced in a study of blood T cell repertoires in COVID-19. This table comes from immunoSEQ multiplex PCR, and its TCRdb copy is limited to in-frame clones, with some not included. This repertoire shows over 250,000 clones, 80% to 90% found once; its top ten account for around 5.8%. Sequencing was carried out using peripheral blood. The receptors come from a woman aged 45 to 65 with COVID-19, enrolled during active disease.

The genes are TRBV4-1 and TRBJ2-7; TRBD1 matches at 12 bases. Losses at the gene ends were 8 bases for V and 6 bases for J; bases not matched to a gene: 11. Germline CDR1 and CDR2: MGHRA and YSYEKL. CDR3 size: 15 residues. CDR3 nucleotide sequence: TGCGCCAGCCAACTATCGGGACAGGGGGCTTCCGAGCAGTACTTC. This encodes CASQLSGQGASEQYF.

J is TRBJ2-7 and V is TRBV5-1; TRBD2 matches at 15 bases. This CDR3 has 15 amino acids. Germline V gene lookup returns CDR1 SGHRS and CDR2 YFSETQ. Germline trimming cut 3 bases from V and 7 bases from J; bases unmatched to any gene: 5. DNA for the CDR3: TGCGCCAGCAGCTCGGGACTAGCGGGAGGTACAGAGCAGTACTTC. Its protein is CASSSGLAGGTEQYF.

The J gene is TRBJ2-7, the V gene TRBV14, with 7 bases identical to TRBD2. With 7 bases clipped from V and 3 bases from J, the junction kept 6 bases outside the gene matches. In germline, CDR1 is SGHDN, CDR2 FVKESK. The CDR3 is 13 amino acids. Here the CDR3 reads CASKAGEDYEQYF. The CDR3 DNA follows: TGTGCCAGCAAGGCGGGAGAGGACTACGAGCAGTACTTC.

The chain is built from TRBV4-1 and TRBJ2-4; no clear D gene. V lost 4 bases and J lost 0, with 7 bases in between. The CDR3 extends over 14 amino acids. CDR1 and CDR2 from the germline V gene are MGHRA and YSYEKL. The DNA of the CDR3 is TGCGCCAGCAGCCTCCCCATAGCCAAAAACATTCAGTACTTC. It translates to CASSLPIAKNIQYF.

The V call is TRBV5-8, the J call TRBJ1-4, with 10 bases matching TRBD1. V gave up 4 bases and J gave up 5 bases; unmatched junction bases: 5. The CDR3 length is 15 residues. Germline assignment: CDR1 SGHTS and CDR2 YDEGEE. The CDR3 sequence is CASSRGTGANEKLFF. The CDR3 DNA reads TGTGCCAGCAGCAGGGGGACAGGGGCCAATGAAAAACTGTTTTTT.

The genes are TRBV11-3 and TRBJ1-1, with D unclear. Trimming removed 0 bases from V and 6 bases from J, with 8 bases in between. The germline gives CDR1 SGHNT, CDR2 YENEEA. The CDR3 loop spans 13 amino acids. The CDR3 DNA follows: TGTGCCAGCAGCTTAGAGTGGCAGGCTGAAGCTTTCTTT. It is translated as CASSLEWQAEAFF.

V gene TRBV9 combines with J gene TRBJ2-7; TRBD2 agrees at 9 bases. Trimming took 0 bases from V and 5 from J; bases not matched to a gene: 6. The CDR3 has 15 amino acids. From germline, CDR1 is SGDLS and CDR2 YYNGEE. Written as DNA, the CDR3 is TGTGCCAGCAGCGTAGACCCAGCGGGAGGAAACGAGCAGTACTTC. Encoded protein: CASSVDPAGGNEQYF.

The chain has TRBV5-1 and TRBJ1-6; TRBD1 matches at 7 bases. The germline gives CDR1 SGHRS, CDR2 YFSETQ. The CDR3 is 14 residues long. V gave up 6 bases and J gave up 5 bases; unmatched junction bases: 5. The CDR3 DNA sequence: TGCGCCAGCAATCCTACAGGGGATAATTCACCCCTCCACTTT. Amino acids: CASNPTGDNSPLHF.

J is TRBJ2-2 and V is TRBV5-6; weak D call: TRBD1 (5 bases). The CDR3 contains 15 residues. With 2 bases removed from V and 6 bases from J, the gap between germline ends came to 14 bases. CDR1 and CDR2 (germline): SGHDT, YYEEEE. The CDR3 DNA reads as TGTGCCAGCAGCTTAAGTTTGGGGCTCGCCGGGGAGCTGTTTTTT. Translating gives CASSLSLGLAGELFF.

The chain joins TRBV19 to TRBJ1-6, with 9 positions matching TRBD1. Germline CDR1 and CDR2: LNHDA and SQIVND (reference sequence). The CDR3 extends over 14 amino acids. V lost 5 bases and J lost 11; bases outside the gene matches: 7. In DNA form, the CDR3 reads TGTGCCAGTAGTGTCCGGGACAGGGCGACACCCCTCCACTTT. This gives the protein CASSVRDRATPLHF.

The chain combines TRBV4-2 with TRBJ2-1, with D possibly matching TRBD1 (6 bases). Germline CDR1 and CDR2: LGHNA and YNFKEQ. The CDR3 has 16 residues. V was trimmed by 0 bases and J by 7 bases, leaving 16 bases between them. The CDR3 here is CASSQDITGPQNEQFF. The CDR3 region has the DNA TGTGCCAGCAGCCAAGATATAACAGGGCCCCAGAATGAGCAGTTCTTC.

J is TRBJ2-2 and V is TRBV7-6; D perhaps matches TRBD2 (5 bases). Germline assignment: CDR1 SGHVS and CDR2 FNYEAQ. The CDR3 contains 14 residues. Deletions cut 3 bases from V and 3 bases from J, with 8 bases between. This CDR3 reads CASSFGLYTGELFF. CDR3 nucleotide sequence: TGTGCCAGCAGCTTCGGACTCTACACCGGGGAGCTGTTTTTT.

The chain carries TRBV7-9 and TRBJ1-1, with D maybe TRBD1 (6 bases). Germline V gives CDR1 SEHNR, CDR2 FQNEAQ (reference sequence). V lost 5 bases and J lost 4, with 14 bases in between. The CDR3 runs to 14 residues. In DNA, the CDR3 is TGTGCCAGCAGCCAAGGGGGGAGGGGCACTGAAGCTTTCTTT. The encoded protein is CASSQGGRGTEAFF.

The chain links TRBV4-2 to TRBJ1-6, with D possibly being TRBD1 (5 bases). The CDR3 runs 16 residues. The germline CDR1 and CDR2 sequences are LGHNA and YNFKEQ. The V end was cut by 0 bases, the J end by 9 bases, with 15 bases between. DNA of the CDR3: TGTGCCAGCAGCCAAGATTTAGGGGAAGTCGCTTCACCCCTCCACTTT. Protein sequence: CASSQDLGEVASPLHF.

The chain uses TRBV18 and TRBJ1-5, with D possibly matching TRBD1 (6 bases). The germline gives CDR1 KGHSH, CDR2 LQKENI. This CDR3 region has 15 residues. Trimming took 2 bases from V and 7 from J, leaving 15 bases between them. CDR3 sequence: CASSPSPLQGQPQHF. CDR3 sequence (DNA): TGTGCCAGCTCACCATCCCCCCTCCAGGGGCAGCCCCAGCATTTT.

V and J are TRBV6-1 and TRBJ2-7, with no clear D. Trimming took 3 bases from V and 0 from J, leaving 6 bases between them. Germline V gene lookup returns CDR1 MNHNS and CDR2 SASEGT. The CDR3 spans 13 residues. DNA for the CDR3: TGTGCCAGCAGTGATGGCGGCTCCTACGAGCAGTACTTC. Its translation: CASSDGGSYEQYF.

Written as DNA, the CDR3 is TGTGCCAGTAGGGAACGGGTTCGCGGGGGAGATGGCTACACCTTC. This sequence encodes CASRERVRGGDGYTF. The chain couples TRBV19 to TRBJ1-2, with a possible D match to TRBD1 (5 bases). Germline V gene lookup returns CDR1 LNHDA and CDR2 SQIVND (reference sequence). The CDR3 is 15 residues long. The ends were cut back, 6 bases at V and 6 bases at J, with 20 bases in the middle.

This clone has only a few counts. The rearrangement uses TRBV29-1 and TRBJ1-4, with TRBD1 matching over 7 bases. Germline V CDR1 and CDR2: SQVTM, ANQGSEA. This CDR3 is 12 amino acids long. Trimming at V came to 5 bases and at J to 8 bases, leaving 5 bases not matched to a gene. CDR3 coding DNA: TGCAGCGTTAGACAGGGCAACGAAAAACTGTTTTTT. Translated, it gives CSVRQGNEKLFF.

The V gene is TRBV4-1, the J gene TRBJ2-5, with 8 nucleotides matching TRBD1. Losses at the gene ends were 4 bases for V and 7 bases for J; bases not matched to a gene: 5. The CDR3 sequence is 13 residues long. The V gene's germline CDR1 is MGHRA and CDR2 YSYEKL. In DNA, the CDR3 is TGCGCCAGCAGCCTGGACAGGGCCGGGACCCAGTACTTC. The encoded protein is CASSLDRAGTQYF.

The J gene is TRBJ1-1, the V gene TRBV5-6; D is unresolved. There are 15 residues in the CDR3. In germline, CDR1 is SGHDT, CDR2 YYEEEE. Trimming took off 4 bases at V and 0 bases at J, with 13 bases between the two ends. In DNA, the CDR3 is TGTGCCAGCAGCAATAGAAGGAGTATGAACACTGAAGCTTTCTTT. Translated: CASSNRRSMNTEAFF.

This clone was recorded only once. The V call is TRBV18, the J call TRBJ2-1; D perhaps matches TRBD1 (7 bases). The CDR3 is made up of 16 amino acids. V was clipped by 0 bases and J by 4 bases, with 13 bases between them. Per germline, CDR1 KGHSH and CDR2 LQKENI. In DNA form, the CDR3 reads TGTGCCAGCTCACCACCGCGGCAGGGGGGATACAATGAGCAGTTCTTC. Translation gives CASSPPRQGGYNEQFF. Looking up the rest from reference TRBV18 and TRBJ2-1 gives the full variable domain: NAGVMQNPRHLVRRRGQEARLRCSPMKGHSHVYWYRQLPEEGLKFMVYLQKENIIDESGMPKERFSAEFPKEGPSILRIQQVVRGDSAAYFCASSPPRQGGYNEQFFGPGTRLTVL.

The DNA for the CDR3 is TGTGCCAGCAGCCAAGATACGGCAGGGCGAAATCAGCCCCAGCATTTT. It translates to CASSQDTAGRNQPQHF. This chain connects TRBV4-2 to TRBJ1-5; TRBD1 is a possible D gene (5 bases). Trimming pared 0 bases from V and 4 bases from J, leaving 13 bases between. The CDR3 length is 16 residues. In germline, CDR1 is LGHNA, CDR2 YNFKEQ.

This chain connects TRBV7-2 to TRBJ2-7; possible D gene TRBD2, 5 bases. CDR3 size: 16 residues. Germline assignment: CDR1 SGHTA and CDR2 FQGNSA. V shed 5 bases and J shed 2 bases, with 19 bases lying between them. The chain's CDR3 is CASSDNARGSTYEQYF. DNA for the CDR3: TGTGCCAGCAGCGACAATGCCCGGGGAAGCACCTACGAGCAGTACTTC. The full variable domain, completed using reference TRBV7-2 and TRBJ2-7, is GAGVSQSPSNKVTEKGKDVELRCDPISGHTALYWYRQSLGQGLEFLIYFQGNSAPDKSGLPSDRFSAERTGGSVSTLTIQRTQQEDSAVYLCASSDNARGSTYEQYFGPGTRLTVT.

The chain links TRBV29-1 to TRBJ1-1; unclear D gene. Trimming took 4 bases from V and 4 from J, leaving 13 bases between them. CDR3 size: 13 residues. Germline V gene sequence: CDR1 SQVTM, CDR2 ANQGSEA. This CDR3 reads CSVATVFGTEAFF. The CDR3 bases are TGCAGCGTTGCTACGGTCTTTGGCACTGAAGCTTTCTTT.

This clone showed up just once. The chain has TRBV11-3 and TRBJ2-3, with a weak D call TRBD2 (6 bases). The germline gives CDR1 SGHNT, CDR2 YENEEA. The CDR3 covers 15 residues. The germline V and J ends were trimmed by 3 bases and 3 bases, with 13 bases remaining between them. The DNA for the CDR3 is TGTGCCAGCAGCTTCGAGGTGAGCGGGACAGATACGCAGTATTTT. This translates into CASSFEVSGTDTQYF.

The chain carries TRBV24-1 and TRBJ1-4, with 9 bases that match TRBD1. The CDR3 sequence is 15 residues long. V lost 4 bases to trimming and J lost 4 bases; unmatched junction nucleotides: 3. Germline V CDR1 and CDR2: KGHDR, SFDVKD. The CDR3 nucleotides read TGTGCCACCAGTGACCAGGGACAGGGTAATGAAAAACTGTTTTTT. It encodes CATSDQGQGNEKLFF.

The V call is TRBV24-1, the J call TRBJ2-3; 10 bases are a match to TRBD2. Per germline, CDR1 KGHDR and CDR2 SFDVKD. V was pared by 4 bases and J by 6 bases, with 12 bases of the junction left unmatched. The CDR3 runs to 17 residues. CDR3 protein: CATSDPSGTSAYDTQYF. As DNA, the CDR3 is TGTGCCACCAGTGACCCTTCCGGGACTAGCGCATATGATACGCAGTATTTT.

The CDR3 is CASRDRAAGYTF. The CDR3 DNA sequence: TGTGCCAGCAGGGACAGGGCAGCGGGCTACACCTTC. The chain carries TRBV6-5 and TRBJ1-2; 8 bases fit TRBD1. Germline V CDR1 and CDR2: MNHEY, SVGAGI. The V segment lost 6 bases and the J segment 8 bases; nucleotides outside the gene matches: 5. This CDR3 is 12 amino acids long.

V gene TRBV30 combines with J gene TRBJ2-1; 8 positions match TRBD1. Germline V gene lookup returns CDR1 GTSNPN and CDR2 SVGIG (reference sequence). This CDR3 is built from 15 residues. With V trimmed by 2 bases and J by 8 bases, 11 bases remained unmatched. The CDR3 sequence: CAWSPGQGNRDEQFF. In DNA, the CDR3 is TGTGCCTGGAGTCCCGGACAGGGAAATAGGGATGAGCAGTTCTTC.

The V gene is TRBV4-3, the J gene TRBJ1-2; TRBD1 might be the D (5 bases). CDR3 length: 16 amino acids. Trimming stripped 0 bases from V and 4 bases from J, with 15 bases between. Looked up from germline, CDR1 is LGHNA and CDR2 is YSLEER. The CDR3 bases are TGCGCCAGCAGCCAAGATCGAGAGCAGGGAAGCTATGGCTACACCTTC. The encoded protein is CASSQDREQGSYGYTF.